This T cell receptor (beta chain) was identified in a study of cytomegalovirus exposure and HLA in healthy donors (dated by TCRdb to the late 2010s). Regarding the study in general: According to an earlier analysis of 587 of the donors, 200 million or so T cells yielded roughly 110 million unique TCR beta sequences and approximately 300 Gb of sequence data. A later genetic analysis used genome-wide SNP genotypes for about 65% of the roughly 670 donors, treating that subset as a discovery cohort. A later analysis re-analyzed previously published TCR beta repertoires from several hundred donors and added high-resolution HLA genotyping to study TCR occurrence patterns. Donor age, sex, ethnicity and CMV serostatus were compiled together with the repertoire data. On average, around 230,000 unique TCR beta nucleotide sequences were sequenced per donor among roughly 430 genotyped donors of the cohort, with 15% to 20% of those sequences being non-productive. An early release that covered roughly 600 HLA-typed donors contained around 300 gigabases of sequencing data and around 85 million unique TCR sequences. Rather than drawing on any new phenotypic data, the later analysis identified candidate immune exposures from TCR beta sequences and the way those sequences occurred across donors. Four to six DR-DQ haplotypes were handled as single units for association and clustering, since linkage in the cohort was strong. Along with the approximately 650-subject first cohort, a separate validation cohort of over a hundred different subjects was used. High-throughput TCR immunosequencing, statistical association of individual TCRs with disease status, and machine learning were combined to predict cytomegalovirus infection status. The study was designed to test whether signatures of past pathogen exposure could be identified by cataloging public T cell receptors. Using immunosequencing, the study profiled T cell repertoires from 666 subjects and related those repertoires to cytomegalovirus serostatus. Of the 300 to 500 genotyped donors, 75% to 85% were placed in the genetic ancestry cluster associated with self-reported Caucasian donors. All discovery cohort repertoires had been generated on a single sequencing platform. Class I and class II HLA loci were covered by the typing at four-digit resolution. The number of typed donors differed by locus: about 620-640 for A, B, C, DRB1 and DQB1; approximately 520 for DQA1; approximately 600 for DPA1; and around 490 for DPB1. An earlier analysis of around 640 of the donors used high-throughput TCR beta sequencing to judge whether each TCR beta V gene segment behaved as functional or pseudogenic. Overall results and qualifications from the work: Presence/absence analyses assumed roughly uniform sequencing depth across donors, an assumption that may not hold. This cohort had only TCR beta chains sequenced, and the lack of alpha or paired-chain data limited which features could be detected. A few of the identified cytomegalovirus-associated TCR beta chains were confirmed in vitro to be specific for cytomegalovirus antigens. A total of 150 to 200 TCR beta chains were listed by the study as associated with cytomegalovirus. In a later analysis, 15,000 to 20,000 TCR beta sequences were associated with specific HLA alleles at a false discovery rate of 0.05. According to a later analysis, parvovirus B19, influenza, CMV and Epstein-Barr virus appeared linked to several top co-occurrence clusters. The classifier was reported to diagnose cytomegalovirus status with high specificity and sensitivity in both the original cohort and the validation cohort. HLA typing was unavailable for some donors at each locus, so association tests used only the typed subset. According to a later genetic analysis, donors in an Asian-associated ancestry cluster had fewer N-insertions in productive TCRs than the approximately 700-donor mean. A further reported finding was that TCR beta sequences accurately predicted the HLA-A and HLA-B alleles for most subjects in the first cohort. In an earlier analysis of 587 of the donors, most TCR beta V segments appeared in productive rearrangements about 87% or about 30% of the time, broadly matching IMGT annotations. The authors suggested that the approach could potentially be extended to other disease states and immunological phenotypes. According to a later analysis, TCR association rates differed among HLA loci, with DRB1 alleles showing the most associated TCRs and HLA-C alleles showing the fewest. The sequencing pipeline was judged likely to have produced a cluster of highly shared sequence variants as a technical artifact. Most CMV-associated TCR beta chains appeared to be HLA-restricted in a later analysis, and the HLA associations seemed to be driven largely by CMV exposure. Strong co-occurrence of HLA alleles, especially DR and DQ, made assigning TCR associations to individual alleles difficult. A later genetic analysis associated a missense DCLRE1C variant with V-gene and J-gene trimming of TCR beta chains, and an independent cohort replicated the association. CMV serostatus was the only immune exposure information available for the cohort. Linkage disequilibrium might explain the correlated functional status among segregating V segments, but an unknown experimental factor could not be excluded. Most TCR sequences were seen in very few donors, while some public TCRs were found in many individuals. Because counts were too low, 15 to 20 rarely observed V segments, including chromosome 9 orphons, were excluded from the earlier analysis of 587 of the donors. A later analysis found that HLA-associated TCR beta chains were more clonally expanded and had lower generation probabilities than equally common non-associated chains.

Comment on this clone: The specificity of this receptor is unknown. No qualities accompany the bases; no much larger clone lies one base away.

In total, approximately 700 healthy bone marrow donors made up the cohort. All cohort members were sampled while nominally healthy, although unrecorded immune exposures were likely present. The donor was CMV seropositive and belonged to the group of 250 to 350 seropositive cohort members. Each donor provided a peripheral blood sample, and peripheral blood mononuclear cells were used for TCR beta sequencing. Genomic DNA extraction from the blood cell samples was performed with the Qiagen DNeasy Blood Extraction Kit. The method behind the library was the immunoSEQ multiplex PCR assay. For the multiplex PCR, a mixture combining 60 forward primers for TCR Vbeta segments and 13 reverse primers for TCR Jbeta segments was used. Amplification of the CDR3 region of rearranged TCR beta genes was performed with a multiplex PCR assay on genomic DNA. Amplified TCR beta libraries were sequenced as 87-base-pair reads on the Illumina HiSeq System. Regarding the original processing steps: A later analysis tallied about 77 million unique TCR beta chains across the approximately 670 repertoires, and some 12 million of those chains were shared by two or more donors. To remove PCR and sequencing errors, raw reads were error-corrected and collapsed into unique sequences using a nearest-neighbor algorithm that merged closely related sequences. Alignment of CDR3 sequences to IMGT reference sequences was used to assign V, D and J gene segments. For a sequence to be retained, a match of at least six nucleotides to both a V gene segment and a J gene segment was required. Rearrangements were classified as productive when the CDR3 lacked stop codons and remained in frame with V and J, and all other rearrangements were classified as non-productive. Following IMGT convention, CDR3 was defined as the stretch from the second conserved V-encoded cysteine to the conserved J-encoded phenylalanine. Sequences without an unambiguous match to a single V gene segment were excluded from the earlier analysis of approximately 560 of the donors. In an earlier analysis of 587 of the donors, a V segment was called functional when productive rearrangements were above 56.7%, and segregating when the standard deviation between donors exceeded 5%. A statistical classification framework was developed to diagnose cytomegalovirus status using the catalog of TCR beta chain sequences. In a later analysis, V and J genes were assigned by comparing TCR nucleotide sequences against IMGT/GENE-DB human TR gene sequences. The TCRdist pipeline was used in a later analysis to assign CDR3 sequences and most-parsimonious VDJ recombination scenarios. In a later analysis, each TCR beta chain was defined by its CDR3 amino acid sequence together with its V-gene family, and reads lacking a unique V-gene family were excluded. As a way to deal with suspected cross-contamination and a sequencing artifact, a later analysis dropped more than 500 nucleotide sequences that were highly shared and had low generation probability. In a later analysis, a clonal expansion index for each public chain was calculated from normalized within-repertoire ranks of inferred template counts. Generation probabilities in a later analysis came from a VDJ recombination model fitted to out-of-frame rearrangements, and those results were checked against IGoR. In a later analysis, hypergeometric tests were used to score TCR-TCR, TCR-HLA and TCR-CMV co-occurrence, with a repertoire-size bias correction applied to TCR pairs. False discovery rates were estimated in a later analysis by permuting HLA or CMV assignments 20 times. In a later analysis, co-occurring TCRs were grouped with DBSCAN, and TCRdist sequence similarity was added when clustering was performed within HLA-allele-positive subsets. For co-occurrence clustering, repertoires with fewer than 30,000 or more than 120,000 public chains were excluded, along with roughly 5 repertoires with anomalous nucleotide sharing. TCRdb's version of the immuneACCESS table is confined to in-frame rearrangements and falls short of the full clone set. An unresolved V gene accounts for under half of the shortfall where checked; the remainder is of unknown origin. That table furnishes V, J and clone size, whereas the DNA furnished D and trimming. Recorded for this sample are 150,000 to 200,000 clones; approximately 84% of them occurred a single time. The ten most abundant clones make up approximately 6% of the sample.

This clonotype was sampled from a woman between 25 and 40 years old in good health and CMV-seropositive. Sequencing was performed on PBMCs.

This receptor carries the CDR3 CASKGQVAFYGYTF. The nucleotide sequence reads TGTGCCAGCAAGGGACAGGTAGCCTTCTATGGCTACACCTTC. The rearrangement joined TRBV9 to TRBJ1-2; TRBD1 lines up with 8 middle nucleotides. For CDR1 and CDR2, the germline V gene lists SGDLS and YYNGEE. Reading from cysteine to phenylalanine, the CDR3 counts 14 amino acids. Solely the CDR3 DNA is kept, with 42 bases framed from the first base. Unmatched junction bases come to 8, with V trimmed by 6 bases and J by 4 bases.